The 8 T cell receptor beta chains below were found in one sample sequenced in a study of PD-L1 blockade in urothelial cancer (dated by TCRdb to about 2017). Libraries came from the immunoSEQ multiplex PCR assay. This is the immuneACCESS table as TCRdb keeps it, with only in-frame sequences that have V and J called. A part of the clones is gone; compared with another copy, unresolved V genes explain less than half, and the rest is unexplained. Present in this sample are about 120,000 clones, about 82% of which were seen just once. The top ten clones comprise roughly 2.3% of the sample. Reading the label with the study, this specimen's time point is: peripheral blood 6 weeks after treatment start. Specimen: PBMCs, collected around atezolizumab (anti-PD-L1) treatment. The receptors derive from a man in his fifties with urothelial cancer.

The chain is built from TRBV10-2 and TRBJ2-1, with a possible D match to TRBD1 (6 bases). The CDR3 length is 14 residues. Germline CDR1 WSHSY, CDR2 SAAADI. V lost 6 bases, J lost 2 bases, and 11 bases lay in between. Written as DNA, the CDR3 is TGCGCCAGCAGAACCGGGACAACCTACAATGAGCAGTTCTTC. Amino acids: CASRTGTTYNEQFF.

This clone showed up just once. The CDR3 sequence is CASSPSTVSFSGANVLTF. The CDR3 nucleotides are TGTGCCAGCTCACCAAGCACAGTATCATTCTCTGGGGCCAACGTCCTGACTTTC. V and J are TRBV18 and TRBJ2-6; D remains unclear. CDR1 and CDR2 from the germline V gene are KGHSH and LQKENI. CDR3 length equals 18 residues. V shed 2 bases and J shed 0 bases, with 14 bases lying between them.

This clone was seen only a few times. This same CDR3 is encoded by further DNA sequences in the sample. This chain uses TRBV18 with TRBJ2-7; TRBD1 might be the D (5 bases). The CDR3 length is 14 residues. V lost 3 bases and J 0 bases, leaving 9 bases between the germline ends. Germline CDR1 KGHSH, CDR2 LQKENI. DNA for the CDR3: TGTGCCAGCTCACCGCTCGACAGCTCCTACGAGCAGTACTTC. Its protein is CASSPLDSSYEQYF.

The chain has TRBV9 and TRBJ2-7, with D unclear. The CDR3 extends over 15 amino acids. CDR1 is SGDLS, CDR2 YYNGEE, per germline. V was cut by 0 bases and J by 3 bases, with 13 bases left in between. The CDR3 reads CASSVGGLLGYEQYF. The CDR3 region has the DNA TGTGCCAGCAGCGTAGGAGGCCTTTTGGGCTACGAGCAGTACTTC. Looking up the rest from reference TRBV9 and TRBJ2-7 gives the full variable domain: DSGVTQTPKHLITATGQRVTLRCSPRSGDLSVYWYQQSLDQGLQFLIQYYNGEERAKGNILERFSAQQFPDLHSELNLSSLELGDSALYFCASSVGGLLGYEQYFGPGTRLTVT.

This clone was seen just once. The V gene is TRBV7-9, the J gene TRBJ2-1; 7 bases are shared with TRBD1. Losses at the gene ends were 3 bases for V and 3 bases for J; bases not matched to a gene: 5. Germline CDR1 reads SEHNR; CDR2 reads FQNEAQ (reference sequence). The CDR3 runs to 15 residues. The CDR3: CASSFGDRDYNEQFF. CDR3 sequence (DNA): TGTGCCAGCAGCTTCGGAGACAGGGACTACAATGAGCAGTTCTTC.

The chain combines TRBV7-9 with TRBJ2-7; D not certain. Germline lookup yields CDR1 SEHNR and CDR2 FQNEAQ (reference sequence). The CDR3 is 15 amino acids. V was cut by 1 base and J by 5 bases, with 15 bases left in between. CDR3 region: CASSLVRLTADEQYF. The CDR3 DNA is TGTGCCAGCAGCTTAGTTCGGCTAACTGCGGACGAGCAGTACTTC.

The chain joins TRBV5-1 to TRBJ1-1; D is possibly TRBD1 (5 bases). V was trimmed by 6 bases and J by 6 bases, leaving 21 bases between them. The CDR3 is made up of 15 amino acids. The V gene's germline CDR1 is SGHRS and CDR2 YFSETQ. As DNA, the CDR3 is TGCGCCAGCAAAAGCGGGGGTTCGGAGGCTGCTGAAGCTTTCTTT. Amino acid sequence: CASKSGGSEAAEAFF.

The rearrangement links TRBV19 to TRBJ1-6, with 11 bases aligning to TRBD1. CDR3 length equals 14 residues. Losses at the gene ends were 6 bases for V and 9 bases for J; bases not matched to a gene: 4. CDR1 and CDR2 from the germline V gene are LNHDA and SQIVND (reference sequence). The CDR3 protein is CASRGQGVGSPLHF. The CDR3 DNA reads as TGTGCCAGTAGGGGACAGGGGGTCGGTTCACCCCTCCACTTT.